This T cell receptor beta chain derives from a study of OX40 agonist ivuxolimab in advanced cancers. Trimming cost V 0 bases and J 0 bases, with 10 bases left between them. This CDR3 is built from 17 residues. Per germline, CDR1 SGHRS and CDR2 YFSETQ. Profiling relied on immunoSEQ multiplex PCR, and the TCRdb table lists in-frame clones only, not all of them. Of 82,000 or so clones in the sample, 75% to 90% were seen once. Study outcomes and limitations: Relative to CD4+, CD8+ T cells held more expanded clones on average.

With respect to this clone: What it binds is not known.

The source was CD4+ or CD8+ T cells sorted from blood, collected in a trial of the OX40 agonist ivuxolimab. The clonotype originates from an adult with an advanced solid tumor such as melanoma, head and neck, liver or kidney cancer. The chain links TRBV5-1 to TRBJ1-6; D remains unclear. The CDR3 DNA reads as TGCGCCAGCAGCTTGGGGCCGGAGAGCTCCTATAATTCACCCCTCCACTTT. It translates to CASSLGPESSYNSPLHF.